This T cell receptor beta chain was captured in a study of tumor and adjacent non-tumor tissue in lung cancer. About the study: Histology: 11 to 13 adenocarcinoma, a couple of squamous cell carcinoma, 1 small cell lung cancer. The patients, some ten men and 4 to 6 women, were about 31 to 76 with stage I to III disease. The study's findings and limits: Compared with tumor, normal lung showed significantly lower TCR diversity.

RNA was extracted from bulk tissue without any cell sorting. The library came from three nested PCR rounds adapted from ARM-PCR protocols. Each CDR3 protein gets one entry after TCRdb re-called the multiplex PCR reads with MiXCR. Of approximately 100,000 distinct CDR3 sequences in the sample, about 75% were seen once. Germline CDR1 is DFQATT and CDR2 is SNEGSKA (reference sequence). The CDR3 contains 13 residues. Comments on this clonotype: Its antigen is not known. One end of the junction fails to match germline, which may point to a read error.

The sequenced material came from lung tumor tissue. This TCR was sampled from an older woman with non-small cell lung cancer. This sequence joins TRBV20-1 and TRBJ2-6; D is unresolved. The CDR3 DNA sequence: TGCATTGCTCGAGTCCCTGGGGCCAACGTCCTGACTTTC. This codes for CIARVPGANVLTF.